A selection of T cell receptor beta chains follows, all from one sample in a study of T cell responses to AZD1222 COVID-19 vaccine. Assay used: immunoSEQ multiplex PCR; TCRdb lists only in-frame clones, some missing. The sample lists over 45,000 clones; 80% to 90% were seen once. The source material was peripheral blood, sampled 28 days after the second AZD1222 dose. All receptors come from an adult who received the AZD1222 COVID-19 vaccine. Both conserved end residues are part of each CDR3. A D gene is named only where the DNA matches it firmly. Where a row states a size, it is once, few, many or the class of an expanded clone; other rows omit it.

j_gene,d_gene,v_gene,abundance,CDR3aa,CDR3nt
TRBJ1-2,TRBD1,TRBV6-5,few,CASTNQGGGYGYTF,TGTGCCAGCACTAATCAGGGGGGTGGCTATGGCTACACCTTC
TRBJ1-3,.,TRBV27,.,CASSLLEEGNTIYF,TGTGCCAGCAGTTTATTGGAGGAGGGAAACACCATATATTTT
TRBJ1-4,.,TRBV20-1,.,CSARGPKGLFF,TGCAGTGCTAGAGGCCCCAAAGGGCTGTTTTTT
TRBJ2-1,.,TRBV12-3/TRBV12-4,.,CASTLGVTNEQFF,TGTGCCAGCACCCTTGGGGTTACCAATGAGCAGTTCTTC
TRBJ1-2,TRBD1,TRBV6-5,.,CASRLGQGDYGYTF,TGTGCCAGCAGGTTGGGACAGGGGGACTATGGCTACACCTTC
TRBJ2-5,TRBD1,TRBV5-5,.,CASSQENRGETQYF,TGTGCCAGCAGCCAAGAAAACAGGGGGGAGACCCAGTACTTC
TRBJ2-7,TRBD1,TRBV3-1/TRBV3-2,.,CASTQEGQGYEQYF,TGTGCCAGCACCCAAGAGGGACAGGGATACGAGCAGTACTTC
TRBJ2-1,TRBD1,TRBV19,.,CASSQPGQGASNEQFF,TGTGCCAGTAGCCAACCGGGACAGGGGGCAAGCAATGAGCAGTTCTTC
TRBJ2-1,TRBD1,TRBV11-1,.,CASSFDRGHYNEQFF,TGTGCCAGCAGCTTTGACAGGGGGCACTACAATGAGCAGTTCTTC
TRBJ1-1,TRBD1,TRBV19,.,CASSRLGGAYTEAFF,TGTGCCAGTAGTAGACTAGGGGGCGCCTACACTGAAGCTTTCTTT
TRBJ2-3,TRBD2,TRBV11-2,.,CASSLVRTSAADTQYF,TGTGCCAGCAGCTTAGTGAGGACTAGCGCGGCAGATACGCAGTATTTT
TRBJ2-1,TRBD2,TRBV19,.,CASRTTSGDQGEQFF,TGTGCCAGTAGAACTACTAGCGGGGATCAGGGTGAGCAGTTCTTC
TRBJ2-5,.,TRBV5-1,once,CASSLSGTEETQYF,TGCGCCAGCAGCTTATCCGGGACGGAAGAGACCCAGTACTTC
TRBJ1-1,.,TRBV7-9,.,CASSRTGNTEAFF,TGTGCCAGCAGCCGTACAGGCAACACTGAAGCTTTCTTT
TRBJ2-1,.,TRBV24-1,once,CATAFGPGRNEQFF,TGTGCCACCGCCTTCGGACCGGGGAGGAATGAGCAGTTCTTC
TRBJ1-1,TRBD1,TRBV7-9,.,CASRHLSGTGVSEAFF,TGTGCCAGCAGACATCTTTCCGGGACAGGGGTTTCGGAAGCTTTCTTT
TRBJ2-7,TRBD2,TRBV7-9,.,CASSPRTSGSDEQYF,TGTGCCAGCAGCCCTAGGACTAGCGGGAGCGACGAGCAGTACTTC
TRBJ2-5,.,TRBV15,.,CATSRDDIGQYF,TGTGCCACCAGCAGAGACGATATTGGCCAGTACTTC
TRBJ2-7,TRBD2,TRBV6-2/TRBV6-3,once,CASSYPPAGAYEQYF,TGTGCCAGCAGTTATCCCCCAGCGGGGGCCTACGAGCAGTACTTC
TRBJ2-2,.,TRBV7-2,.,CASSLASGANTGELFF,TGTGCCAGCAGCTTAGCCAGCGGCGCGAACACCGGGGAGCTGTTTTTT
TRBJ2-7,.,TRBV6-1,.,CASSEAIIYGGDTYEQYF,TGTGCCAGCAGTGAAGCGATAATATATGGGGGAGACACCTACGAGCAGTACTTC
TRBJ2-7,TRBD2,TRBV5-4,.,CASRTGLAGGTEQYF,TGTGCCAGCAGGACGGGACTAGCGGGAGGAACCGAGCAGTACTTC
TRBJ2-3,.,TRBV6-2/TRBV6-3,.,CASSYGSGTDTQYF,TGTGCCAGCAGTTACGGATCAGGCACAGATACGCAGTATTTT
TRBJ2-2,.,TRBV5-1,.,CASSLEVRDTGELFF,TGCGCCAGCAGCTTGGAAGTACGTGACACCGGGGAGCTGTTTTTT
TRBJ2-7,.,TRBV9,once,CASSGAQGGPVPEQYF,TGTGCCAGCAGCGGTGCTCAGGGGGGCCCCGTCCCCGAGCAGTACTTC
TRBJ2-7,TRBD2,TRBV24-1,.,CATTTLAGGTYEQYF,TGTGCCACCACTACCCTAGCGGGAGGCACCTACGAGCAGTACTTC
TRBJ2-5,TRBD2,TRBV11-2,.,CASSLEFPSSGRRRGIDQYF,TGTGCCAGCAGCTTAGAGTTCCCATCTAGCGGGAGGAGAAGGGGGATAGACCAGTACTTC
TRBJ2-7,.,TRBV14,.,CASSLAGRASYEQYF,TGTGCCAGCAGCCTAGCTGGACGGGCCTCCTACGAGCAGTACTTC
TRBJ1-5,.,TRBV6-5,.,CASKPLFQGNQPQHF,TGTGCCAGCAAACCCCTTTTCCAGGGGAATCAGCCCCAGCATTTT
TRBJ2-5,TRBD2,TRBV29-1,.,CSVRRGLAQETQYF,TGCAGCGTCCGCCGCGGACTAGCCCAAGAGACCCAGTACTTC
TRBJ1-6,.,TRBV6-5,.,CASSNRRNSPLHF,TGTGCCAGCAGTAACAGAAGAAATTCACCCCTCCACTTT
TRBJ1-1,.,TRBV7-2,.,CASSHNTEAFF,TGTGCCAGCAGCCACAACACTGAAGCTTTCTTT
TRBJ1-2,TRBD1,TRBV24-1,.,CATSRTGYGYTF,TGTGCCACCAGCCGGACAGGGTACGGCTACACCTTC
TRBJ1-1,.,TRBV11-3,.,CASSRESPEAFF,TGTGCCAGCAGCCGAGAAAGTCCAGAAGCTTTCTTT
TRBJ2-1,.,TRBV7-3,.,CASSSQGAGGGSYNEQFF,TGTGCCAGCAGCTCTCAGGGGGCGGGAGGCGGATCCTACAATGAGCAGTTCTTC
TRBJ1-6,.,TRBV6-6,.,CASCRGESPLHF,TGTGCCAGCTGTCGGGGGGAATCACCCCTCCACTTT
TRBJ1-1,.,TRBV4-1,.,CASSPLSPRDQDTEAFF,TGCGCCAGCAGCCCCCTTTCCCCCAGGGACCAGGACACTGAAGCTTTCTTT
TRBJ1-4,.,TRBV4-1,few,CASSQDGRGATNEKLFF,TGCGCCAGCAGCCAAGATGGACGAGGTGCAACTAATGAAAAACTGTTTTTT
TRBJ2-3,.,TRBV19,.,CASSIGQGDTQYF,TGTGCCAGTAGTATAGGTCAGGGCGATACGCAGTATTTT